Below are 6 T cell receptor beta chains sequenced from a single sample in a study of cytomegalovirus exposure and HLA in healthy donors. Clones were sequenced by immunoSEQ multiplex PCR, and TCRdb holds only the in-frame ones, with some missing. Of 160,000 or so clones in the sample, approximately 88% were seen once. The sample taken for sequencing was PBMCs. The receptors derive from a man between 25 and 39 years old in good health and CMV-seropositive.

The rearrangement joins TRBV9 to TRBJ2-7, with 8 positions matching TRBD1. The germline CDR1 and CDR2 sequences are SGDLS and YYNGEE. The CDR3 runs to 14 residues. With V trimmed by 3 bases and J by 3 bases, 5 bases remained unmatched. The CDR3 region is CASSEGTGSYEQYF. The CDR3 coding sequence is TGTGCCAGCAGCGAGGGGACAGGCAGCTACGAGCAGTACTTC.

The rearrangement links TRBV5-1 to TRBJ2-5; TRBD2 aligns across 9 bases. The ends lost 4 bases at V and 2 bases at J; junction bases unmatched: 3. Germline V gene data show CDR1 as SGHRS and CDR2 as YFSETQ. The CDR3 runs to 14 residues. Written as DNA, the CDR3 is TGCGCCAGCAGCAACCTAGCGGGACAAGAGACCCAGTACTTC. This encodes CASSNLAGQETQYF.

This chain uses TRBV19 with TRBJ2-4; 7 nucleotides line up with TRBD2. This CDR3 spans 15 amino acids. V lost 5 bases to trimming and J lost 3 bases; unmatched junction nucleotides: 7. CDR1 and CDR2 (germline): LNHDA, SQIVND (reference sequence). The CDR3 loop is CASSLPRGNKNIQYF. CDR3 DNA sequence: TGTGCCAGTAGTTTACCGCGGGGGAACAAAAACATTCAGTACTTC.

V usage is TRBV27 and J usage is TRBJ2-1; 10 bases are shared with TRBD2. V shed 5 bases and J 9 bases; nucleotides not matched to a gene: 10. Germline CDR1 MNHEY, CDR2 SMNVEV (reference sequence). This CDR3 has 15 residues. CDR3: CASSKELAGPGEQFF. The CDR3 DNA sequence: TGTGCCAGCAGTAAGGAACTAGCGGGACCGGGTGAGCAGTTCTTC.

The chain carries TRBV6-5 and TRBJ1-5; 8 nucleotides line up with TRBD1. From germline, CDR1 is MNHEY and CDR2 SVGAGI. J was trimmed by 5 bases and V by 6 bases; bases with no gene match: 3. The CDR3 covers 13 residues. CDR3 protein: CASSIQGDQPQHF. CDR3 nucleotide sequence: TGTGCCAGCAGCATACAGGGGGATCAGCCCCAGCATTTT.

The chain employs TRBV5-4 and TRBJ2-7, with 10 bases fitting TRBD2. Germline CDR1 is SGHNT and CDR2 is YYREEE (reference sequence). J was trimmed by 2 bases and V by 5 bases; bases with no gene match: 7. The CDR3 runs 15 residues. The CDR3 here is CASRFSGRPTYEQYF. In nucleotides, the CDR3 is TGTGCCAGCAGGTTTAGCGGGAGGCCCACCTACGAGCAGTACTTC.